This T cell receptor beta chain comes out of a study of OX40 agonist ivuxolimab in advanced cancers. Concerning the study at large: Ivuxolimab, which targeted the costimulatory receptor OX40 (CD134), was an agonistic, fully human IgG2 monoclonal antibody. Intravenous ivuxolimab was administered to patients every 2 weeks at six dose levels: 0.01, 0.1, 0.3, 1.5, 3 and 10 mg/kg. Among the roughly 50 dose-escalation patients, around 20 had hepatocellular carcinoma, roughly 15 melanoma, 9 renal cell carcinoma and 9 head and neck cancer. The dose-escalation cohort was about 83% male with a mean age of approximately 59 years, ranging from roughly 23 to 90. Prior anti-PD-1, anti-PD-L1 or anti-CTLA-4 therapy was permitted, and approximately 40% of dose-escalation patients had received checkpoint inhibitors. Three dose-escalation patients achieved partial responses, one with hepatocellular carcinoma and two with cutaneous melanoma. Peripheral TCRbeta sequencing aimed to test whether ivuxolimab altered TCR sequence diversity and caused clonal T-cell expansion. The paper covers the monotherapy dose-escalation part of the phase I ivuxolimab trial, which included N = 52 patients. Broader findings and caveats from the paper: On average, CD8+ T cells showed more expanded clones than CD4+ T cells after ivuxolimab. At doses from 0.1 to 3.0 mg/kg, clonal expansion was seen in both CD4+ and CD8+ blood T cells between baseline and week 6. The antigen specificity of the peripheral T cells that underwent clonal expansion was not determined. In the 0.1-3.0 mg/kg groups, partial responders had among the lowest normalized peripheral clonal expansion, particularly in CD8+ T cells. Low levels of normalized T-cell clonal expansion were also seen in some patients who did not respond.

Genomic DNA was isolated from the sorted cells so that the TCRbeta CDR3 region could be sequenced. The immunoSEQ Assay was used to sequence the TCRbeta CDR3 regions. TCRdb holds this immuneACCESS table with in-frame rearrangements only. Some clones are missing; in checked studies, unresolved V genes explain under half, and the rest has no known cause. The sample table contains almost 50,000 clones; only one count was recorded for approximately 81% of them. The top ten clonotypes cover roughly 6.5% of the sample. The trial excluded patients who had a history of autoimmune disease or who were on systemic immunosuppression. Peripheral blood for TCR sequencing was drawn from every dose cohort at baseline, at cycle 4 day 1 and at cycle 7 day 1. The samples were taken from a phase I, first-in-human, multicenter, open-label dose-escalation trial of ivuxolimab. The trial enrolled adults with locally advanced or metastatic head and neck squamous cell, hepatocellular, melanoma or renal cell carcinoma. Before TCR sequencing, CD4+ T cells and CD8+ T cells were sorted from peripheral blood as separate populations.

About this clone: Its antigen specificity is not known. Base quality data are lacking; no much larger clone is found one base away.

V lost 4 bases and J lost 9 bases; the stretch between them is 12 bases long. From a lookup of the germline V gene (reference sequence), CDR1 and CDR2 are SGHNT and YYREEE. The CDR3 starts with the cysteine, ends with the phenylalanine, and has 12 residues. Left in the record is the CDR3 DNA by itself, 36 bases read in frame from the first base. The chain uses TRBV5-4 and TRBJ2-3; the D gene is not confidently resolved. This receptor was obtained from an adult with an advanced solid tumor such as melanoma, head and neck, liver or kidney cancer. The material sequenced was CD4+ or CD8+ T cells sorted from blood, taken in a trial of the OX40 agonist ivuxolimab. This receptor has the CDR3 CASSQVRTTQYF. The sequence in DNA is TGTGCCAGCAGCCAAGTCCGCACCACGCAGTATTTT.